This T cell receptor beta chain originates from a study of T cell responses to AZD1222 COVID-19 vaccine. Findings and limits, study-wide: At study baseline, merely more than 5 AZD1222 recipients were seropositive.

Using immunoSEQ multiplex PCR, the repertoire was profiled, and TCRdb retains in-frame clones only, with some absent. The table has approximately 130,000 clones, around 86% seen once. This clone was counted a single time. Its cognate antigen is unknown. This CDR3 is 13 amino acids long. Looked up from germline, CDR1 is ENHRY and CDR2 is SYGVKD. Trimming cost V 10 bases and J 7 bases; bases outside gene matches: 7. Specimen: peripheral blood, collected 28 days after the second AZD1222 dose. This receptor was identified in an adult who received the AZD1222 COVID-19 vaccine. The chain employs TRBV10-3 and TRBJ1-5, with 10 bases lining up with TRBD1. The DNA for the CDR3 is TGTGCCACCGGGACAGGGGTTGGGCAGCCCCAGCATTTT. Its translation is CATGTGVGQPQHF.